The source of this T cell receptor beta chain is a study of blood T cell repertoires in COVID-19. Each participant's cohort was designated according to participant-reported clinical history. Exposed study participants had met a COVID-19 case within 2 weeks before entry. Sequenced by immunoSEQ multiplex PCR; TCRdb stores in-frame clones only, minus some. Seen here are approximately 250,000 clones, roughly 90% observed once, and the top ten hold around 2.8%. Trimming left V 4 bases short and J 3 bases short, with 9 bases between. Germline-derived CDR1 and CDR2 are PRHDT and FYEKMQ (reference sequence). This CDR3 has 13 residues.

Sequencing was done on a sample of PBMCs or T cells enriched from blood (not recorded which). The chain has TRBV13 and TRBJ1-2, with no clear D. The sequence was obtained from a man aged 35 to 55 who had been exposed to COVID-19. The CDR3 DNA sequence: TGTGCCAGCAGCTCCGAACGGTACTATGGCTACACCTTC. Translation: CASSSERYYGYTF.